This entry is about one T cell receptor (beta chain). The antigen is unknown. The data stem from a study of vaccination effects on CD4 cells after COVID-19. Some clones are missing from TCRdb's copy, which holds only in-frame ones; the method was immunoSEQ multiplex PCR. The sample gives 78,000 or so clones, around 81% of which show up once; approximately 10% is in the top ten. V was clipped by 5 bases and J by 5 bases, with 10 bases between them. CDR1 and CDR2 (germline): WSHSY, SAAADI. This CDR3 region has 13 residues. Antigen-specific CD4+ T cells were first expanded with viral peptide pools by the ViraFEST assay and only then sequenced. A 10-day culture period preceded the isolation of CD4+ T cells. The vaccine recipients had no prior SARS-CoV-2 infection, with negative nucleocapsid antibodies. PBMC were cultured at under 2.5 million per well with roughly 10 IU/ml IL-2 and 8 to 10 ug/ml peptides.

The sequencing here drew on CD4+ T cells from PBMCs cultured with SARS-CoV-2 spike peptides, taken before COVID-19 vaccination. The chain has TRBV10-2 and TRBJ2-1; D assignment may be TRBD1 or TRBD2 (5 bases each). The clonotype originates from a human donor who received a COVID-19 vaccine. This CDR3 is CASSHGAHNEQFF. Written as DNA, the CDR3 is TGCGCCAGCAGTCACGGGGCTCACAATGAGCAGTTCTTC.